This TCR beta chain was captured in a study of identical twins' blood T cells. Regarding the study as a whole: Shared CDR3 clonotype counts between two donors mainly tracked the product of their cloneset sizes, twins included. Environmental influences on twin similarity could not be excluded.

This clonotype was observed a handful of times. Antigen unknown. TCR cDNA libraries came from RNA via a modified published protocol. Each CDR3 protein gets one entry after TCRdb re-called the 5' RACE reads with MiXCR. The table shows 350,000 to 450,000 distinct CDR3 sequences, with 28% occurring only once. The V and J ends lost 5 bases and 5 bases respectively, with 10 bases between them. Germline V gene lookup returns CDR1 DFQATT and CDR2 SNEGSKA (reference sequence). This CDR3 is 12 amino acids long. The TCR comes from a woman aged 18 to 55 in good health. The chain has TRBV20-1 and TRBJ1-5; no reliable D call. The material sequenced was PBMCs. Here the CDR3 DNA reads TGCAGTGCTGCGCAGGAGTATCAGCCCCAGCATTTT. Its translation is CSAAQEYQPQHF.